This T cell receptor beta chain was found in a study of identical twins. MiXCR, applied by TCRdb to the 5' RACE reads, yields one record per CDR3 protein. The profile shows about 520,000 distinct CDR3 sequences, roughly 21% of them singletons. Between the trimmed V and J ends, which lost 1 base and 0 bases, there was a span of 6 bases. The CDR3 contains 14 residues. CDR1 SQVTM and CDR2 ANQGSEA come from the germline V gene. This clonotype appeared a few times. These records were also assigned to another study, of T cells expressing NK-cell markers.

The chain employs TRBV29-1 and TRBJ2-2; D gene unclear. The sequence was collected from a woman aged 18 to 35 in good health. The sequencing input was CD4+ T cells sorted from blood. For the CDR3, the DNA is TGCAGCGTTGAAGGGATTCCGAACACCGGGGAGCTGTTTTTT. Protein: CSVEGIPNTGELFF.